Listed here are 25 T cell receptor beta chains from one sample, sequenced in a study of identical twins. MiXCR, run by TCRdb on the 5' RACE reads, gives a single entry per CDR3 protein. The sample shows around 550,000 distinct CDR3 sequences, nearly 15% of them seen only once. This sample was also put to use in a study of yellow fever vaccine responses in identical twins.

The sequencing sample was made of CD4+ T cells sorted from blood. The source is a woman aged 18-30 years in good health.

This clonotype was counted ten times or more. The chain uses TRBV7-9 and TRBJ2-7, with D unresolved. Germline V lookup: CDR1 SEHNR, CDR2 FQNEAQ (reference sequence). Trimming took 5 bases from V and 3 from J, leaving 8 bases between them. The CDR3 runs 12 residues. This CDR3 reads CASSSLGYEQYV. CDR3 in DNA: TGTGCCAGCAGCAGCCTGGGCTACGAGCAGTACGTC.

V gene TRBV12-3 or TRBV12-4 combines with J gene TRBJ2-7; D not resolved. The CDR3 runs 11 residues. With 6 bases removed from V and 6 bases from J, the gap between germline ends came to 9 bases. CDR3 sequence reads: CASSSIGEQYF. As DNA, the CDR3 is TGTGCCAGCAGCTCCATAGGCGAGCAGTACTTC.

This clonotype was observed a few times. The gene calls are TRBV29-1 and TRBJ2-5, with D maybe TRBD1 (6 bases). Deletions cut 3 bases from V and 7 bases from J, with 18 bases between. This CDR3 contains 14 residues. Looked up from germline, CDR1 is SQVTM and CDR2 is ANQGSEA. CDR3 sequence reads: CSVEAGDHWGTQYF. In nucleotides, the CDR3 is TGCAGCGTTGAGGCAGGGGACCATTGGGGGACCCAGTACTTC.

This clonotype has just a few counts. The chain has TRBV20-1 and TRBJ2-7, with 9 bases fitting TRBD1. Germline trimming cut 1 base from V and 2 bases from J; bases unmatched to any gene: 3. The CDR3 runs 14 residues. The V gene's germline CDR1 is DFQATT and CDR2 SNEGSKA (reference sequence). The DNA of the CDR3 is TGCAGTGCTAGAGGGACAGGGGACCCCTACGAGCAGTACGTC. Translating it yields CSARGTGDPYEQYV.

This clonotype turned up a few times. V and J are TRBV11-2 and TRBJ2-3, with D unclear. The CDR3 totals 12 residues. V lost 0 bases and J lost 7, with 5 bases in between. Germline loops: CDR1 SGHAT, CDR2 FQNNGV. The CDR3, as DNA: TGTGCCAGCAGCTTAGAGGGAAATACGCAGTATTTT. This encodes CASSLEGNTQYF. Combining the CDR3 with reference TRBV11-2 and TRBJ2-3 gives the whole variable domain EAGVAQSPRYKIIEKRQSVAFWCNPISGHATLYWYQQILGQGPKLLIQFQNNGVVDDSQLPKDRFSAERLKGVDSTLKIQPAKLEDSAVYLCASSLEGNTQYFGPGTRLTVL.

In nucleotides, the CDR3 is TGTGCCAGCAGTTTCCCAGCGGACCGGGAGACCCAGTACTTC. Translated, it gives CASSFPADRETQYF. The chain carries TRBV12-3 or TRBV12-4 and TRBJ2-5, with D maybe TRBD2 (5 bases). The V and J ends lost 3 bases and 5 bases respectively, with 13 bases between them. This CDR3 comprises 14 residues.

This clonotype was seen a few times. The chain combines TRBV27 with TRBJ2-7; no reliable D call. Germline assignment: CDR1 MNHEY and CDR2 SMNVEV (reference sequence). V lost 6 bases, J lost 3 bases, and 18 bases lay in between. The CDR3 covers 15 residues. The CDR3 DNA reads as TGTGCCAGCAGCCGACAAGCGCCGAGGTTCTACGAGCAGTACTTC. It yields the protein CASSRQAPRFYEQYF.

The rearrangement uses TRBV10-3 and TRBJ2-7; a possible D gene is TRBD1 (7 bases). The germline V gene encodes CDR1 ENHRY and CDR2 SYGVKD. V lost 4 bases, J lost 2 bases, and 15 bases lay in between. The CDR3 consists of 15 residues. DNA of the CDR3: TGTGCCATCAGTGGACAGGGTGGAGGGGCCTACGAGCAGTACGTC. The encoded protein is CAISGQGGGAYEQYV.

V usage is TRBV4-1 and J usage is TRBJ1-3; TRBD1 matches at 7 bases. The V gene end was trimmed by 2 bases and the J gene end by 8 bases; junction bases not matched to a gene: 3. Per the germline V gene, CDR1 is MGHRA and CDR2 is YSYEKL. The CDR3 is 13 residues long. In DNA form, the CDR3 reads TGCGCCAGCAGCCAACCCACAGGGGACACCATATATTTT. Amino acid sequence: CASSQPTGDTIYF.

The chain couples TRBV9 to TRBJ2-3, with 10 bases fitting TRBD2. The germline V gene has CDR1 SGDLS and CDR2 YYNGEE. The CDR3 totals 16 residues. V lost 2 bases, J lost 2 bases, and 5 bases stayed unmatched. CDR3 residues: CASSVGLAGDTDTQYF. The CDR3 DNA is TGTGCCAGCAGCGTCGGGCTAGCGGGGGACACAGATACGCAGTATTTT.

This clonotype has only a few counts. This chain links TRBV28 with TRBJ1-1; D unresolved. The V end lost 7 bases, the J end lost 4 bases, and 19 bases lay between the germline ends. Germline CDR1 reads MDHEN; CDR2 reads SYDVKM. This CDR3 comprises 15 residues. CDR3 sequence reads: CASKISSLGTTEAFF. The CDR3 coding sequence is TGTGCCAGCAAGATATCTAGTTTGGGTACCACTGAAGCTTTCTTT.

The J gene is TRBJ2-1, the V gene TRBV28, with a weak D call TRBD1 (6 bases). With 7 bases removed from V and 5 bases from J, the gap between germline ends came to 24 bases. The CDR3 totals 17 residues. Germline lookup yields CDR1 MDHEN and CDR2 SYDVKM. CDR3 loop: CASIHLGTRGGHNEQFF. CDR3 coding DNA: TGTGCCAGCATACACCTTGGGACACGGGGTGGACACAATGAGCAGTTCTTC.

Only a few counts were recorded for this clonotype. V usage is TRBV20-1 and J usage is TRBJ2-5, with TRBD1 matching 8 bases. CDR1 and CDR2 (germline): DFQATT, SNEGSKA (reference sequence). With V trimmed by 2 bases and J by 5 bases, 10 bases remained unmatched. The CDR3 runs 15 residues. The CDR3 protein is CSARKPQGAGETQYF. The CDR3 DNA follows: TGCAGTGCTAGAAAACCGCAGGGGGCTGGGGAGACCCAGTACTTC.

This clonotype has just a few counts. The genes are TRBV7-2 and TRBJ2-5; 8 bases fit TRBD2. The germline gives CDR1 SGHTA, CDR2 FQGNSA. J gave up 4 bases and V 5 bases, and 15 bases lay outside the gene matches. The CDR3 sequence is 17 residues long. As DNA, the CDR3 is TGTGCCAGCAGCCGAACCCACTTCGCGGGAGGAGGAGAGACCCAGTACTTC. Its protein is CASSRTHFAGGGETQYF.

This clonotype was found a few times. The V call is TRBV20-1, the J call TRBJ1-5, with a possible D match to TRBD1 (6 bases). The V end was cut by 3 bases, the J end by 5 bases, with 17 bases between. Per germline, CDR1 DFQATT and CDR2 SNEGSKA (reference sequence). This CDR3 comprises 15 residues. The DNA for the CDR3 is TGCAGTGCTAGGCCCCCAGGGGCGCCTCATCAGCCCCAGCATTTT. It encodes CSARPPGAPHQPQHF.

This clonotype was found a few times. At one of its ends the junction is not consistent with the germline gene, which may arise from a read error. The chain links TRBV7-2 to TRBJ2-7, with no clear D. The CDR3 is 13 residues long. Germline CDR1 reads SGHTA; CDR2 reads FQGNSA. CDR3 sequence (DNA): TGTGCCAGCAGCTTAGAAGTAAGCTGGATCGAACACTTC. It is translated as CASSLEVSWIEHF.

The CDR3 loop is CASSPQVGPPYNEQFF. CDR3 coding DNA: TGTGCCAGCTCACCACAGGTCGGGCCCCCCTACAATGAGCAGTTCTTC. J is TRBJ2-1 and V is TRBV18; D gene ambiguous. Germline V lookup: CDR1 KGHSH, CDR2 LQKENI. The CDR3 length is 16 residues. V gave up 1 base and J gave up 2 bases, with 12 bases separating them.

This sequence joins TRBV5-1 and TRBJ2-3; 14 nucleotides align to TRBD2. The trim removed 5 bases at V and 6 bases at J, leaving 8 bases unmatched. CDR1 and CDR2 from the germline V gene are SGHRS and YFSETQ. The CDR3 sequence is 16 residues long. The CDR3, as DNA: TGCGCCAGCAGTGCCGGGACTAGCGGGAGTTGGGATACGCAGTATTTT. This gives the protein CASSAGTSGSWDTQYF.

This clonotype was counted only a few times. This chain connects TRBV12-3 or TRBV12-4 to TRBJ2-2; 12 positions match TRBD1. This CDR3 is built from 15 residues. With V trimmed by 5 bases and J by 4 bases, 2 bases remained unmatched. The CDR3 DNA is TGTGCCAGCAGTGGGGACAGGGGGCGCACCGGGGAGCTGTTTTTT. It yields the protein CASSGDRGRTGELFF.

The table lists this clonotype with a few counts. This chain connects TRBV23-1 to TRBJ2-7; 9 bases line up with TRBD1. TRBV23-1 counts as an open reading frame of uncertain function. V was pared by 4 bases and J by 5 bases, with 9 bases of the junction left unmatched. The CDR3 is 15 amino acids. CDR3 residues: CASSRLGQGNNEQYF. DNA of the CDR3: TGCGCCAGCAGTCGATTGGGACAGGGAAATAACGAGCAGTACTTC.

Only a few counts were recorded for this clonotype. The V call is TRBV7-8, the J call TRBJ1-2; no definite D call. The CDR3 is made up of 15 amino acids. Germline CDR1 and CDR2: SGHVS and FQNEAQ. Deletions cut 3 bases from V and 8 bases from J, with 19 bases between. The CDR3, as DNA: TGTGCCAGCAGCTTGGGCCCGCGGGAGGTTTTGGGCTACACCTTC. Translated: CASSLGPREVLGYTF.

The chain employs TRBV7-9 and TRBJ2-1; TRBD2 aligns across 7 bases. The germline gives CDR1 SEHNR, CDR2 FQNEAQ (reference sequence). This CDR3 has 16 amino acids. Unmatched junction bases numbered 10, after V lost 2 bases and J lost 6 bases. CDR3 loop: CASSLIGLDRGNEQFF. The CDR3 DNA sequence: TGTGCCAGCAGCTTAATCGGACTAGACAGAGGCAATGAGCAGTTCTTC.

This rearrangement joins TRBV2 to TRBJ1-4; 9 nucleotides match TRBD1. Germline-derived CDR1 and CDR2 are SNHLY and FYNNEI. The CDR3 sequence is 15 residues long. V lost 5 bases, J lost 7 bases, and 8 bases stayed unmatched. CDR3 residues: CASSYPGTGSEKLFF. Written as DNA, the CDR3 is TGTGCCAGCAGTTACCCCGGGACAGGGAGTGAAAAACTGTTTTTT.

This clonotype was counted at least ten times. V usage is TRBV20-1 and J usage is TRBJ1-1, with TRBD1 as a possible D gene (5 bases). Trimming cost V 0 bases and J 3 bases, with 14 bases left between them. The germline V gene has CDR1 DFQATT and CDR2 SNEGSKA (reference sequence). This CDR3 has 15 residues. The CDR3 reads CSARDTAGSDTEAFF. CDR3 DNA sequence: TGCAGTGCTAGAGATACGGCAGGGTCGGACACTGAAGCTTTCTTT.

The chain is built from TRBV5-6 and TRBJ2-1, with 14 bases aligning to TRBD2. The CDR3 has 15 amino acids. Germline lookup yields CDR1 SGHDT and CDR2 YYEEEE. The V segment lost 4 bases and the J segment 9 bases; nucleotides outside the gene matches: 6. CDR3 coding DNA: TGTGCCAGCAGCCGGAGACTAGCGGGAGGGCTTGAGCAGTTCTTC. Translating gives CASSRRLAGGLEQFF.